Presented here are 17 T cell receptor beta chains from one specimen sequenced in a study of T-cell reconstitution after alpha-beta-depleted transplantation in children. A library of TCRbeta sequences, prepared with unique molecular identifiers, was generated. TCRdb recomputed calls from the PCR reads with MiXCR, one row per CDR3 protein. Among hundreds of thousands of distinct CDR3 sequences listed, 20% to 30% were seen once. This sample comprised PBMCs, mostly from graft donor cells, obtained 360 days after TCRalphabeta/CD19-depleted stem cell transplant. The receptors originated from a female patient between 2 and 10 years old who had a stem cell transplant for congenital amegakaryocytic thrombocytopenia, so the T cells may come from the graft donor.

In this sample, this clonotype turned up a few times. The chain has TRBV4-2 and TRBJ1-5, with a weak D call TRBD1 (6 bases). CDR1 LGHNA and CDR2 YNFKEQ come from the germline V gene. The CDR3 is made up of 15 amino acids. V was pared by 3 bases and J by 4 bases, with 13 bases between. CDR3 region: CASSQVGRGNQPQHF. In DNA, the CDR3 is TGTGCCAGCAGCCAGGTGGGGAGGGGGAATCAGCCCCAGCATTTT.

This clonotype was seen a handful of times. This rearrangement joins TRBV6-5 to TRBJ2-7; tentatively, D is TRBD2 (5 bases). The V end was cut by 2 bases, the J end by 2 bases, with 7 bases between. This CDR3 contains 13 residues. Germline V gives CDR1 MNHEY, CDR2 SVGAGI. The CDR3 here is CASSYGETYEQYF. The CDR3 DNA is TGTGCCAGCAGTTACGGGGAGACCTACGAGCAGTACTTC.

The chain employs TRBV7-9 and TRBJ1-1, with TRBD1 identical over 7 bases. CDR1 and CDR2 from the germline V gene are SEHNR and FQNEAQ (reference sequence). The CDR3 covers 11 residues. V shed 5 bases, J shed 11 bases, and the junction held 5 bases outside the gene matches. The CDR3 sequence: CASSRDSLAFF. In DNA, the CDR3 is TGTGCCAGCAGCCGGGACAGTTTGGCTTTCTTT.

This clonotype was seen a handful of times. This rearrangement joins TRBV5-1 to TRBJ2-5; TRBD1 is a possible D gene (6 bases). Germline values: CDR1 SGHRS, CDR2 YFSETQ. The V end was cut by 10 bases, the J end by 1 base, with 23 bases between. This CDR3 has 16 amino acids. The CDR3 region has the DNA TGCGCCGCCTCTAGGACGCCAGGGGTGGTCCAAGAGACCCAGTACTTC. The encoded protein is CAASRTPGVVQETQYF.

There are a few counts of this clonotype. The rearrangement links TRBV28 to TRBJ1-5; D possibly corresponds to TRBD1 (6 bases). Germline assignment: CDR1 MDHEN and CDR2 SYDVKM. CDR3 length: 15 amino acids. V lost 7 bases and J lost 0, with 13 bases in between. The CDR3 protein is CASTDRRYSNQPQHF. As DNA, the CDR3 is TGTGCCAGCACAGACAGGAGATATAGCAATCAGCCCCAGCATTTT.

In this sample, this clonotype turned up a few times. The V and J genes are TRBV7-9 and TRBJ1-1; D perhaps matches TRBD1 (6 bases). The germline V and J ends were trimmed by 3 bases and 8 bases, with 16 bases remaining between them. The CDR3 loop spans 14 amino acids. CDR1 is SEHNR and CDR2 is FQNEAQ in the germline V gene (reference sequence). DNA for the CDR3: TGTGCCAGCAGCTTCTGGGAGCTACAGGGAGAAGCTTTCTTT. Residues: CASSFWELQGEAFF.

The chain has TRBV3-1 and TRBJ2-5; D is possibly TRBD2 (6 bases). This CDR3 has 14 amino acids. Germline values: CDR1 LGHDT, CDR2 YNNKEL (reference sequence). Trimming took 5 bases from V and 5 from J, leaving 15 bases between them. CDR3: CASSFPGGVETQYF. The DNA for the CDR3 is TGTGCCAGCAGCTTCCCCGGAGGGGTTGAGACCCAGTACTTC.

This chain joins TRBV28 and TRBJ2-1, with 10 bases fitting TRBD1. Losses at the gene ends were 4 bases for V and 5 bases for J; bases not matched to a gene: 8. CDR1 and CDR2 (germline): MDHEN, SYDVKM. This CDR3 is built from 16 residues. CDR3 nucleotides: TGTGCCAGCAGTTACGACCCCGGGACAGGGGACAATGAGCAGTTCTTC. Its protein is CASSYDPGTGDNEQFF. Looking up the rest from reference TRBV28 and TRBJ2-1 gives the full variable domain: DVKVTQSSRYLVKRTGEKVFLECVQDMDHENMFWYRQDPGLGLRLIYFSYDVKMKEKGDIPEGYSVSREKKERFSLILESASTNQTSMYLCASSYDPGTGDNEQFFGPGTRLTVL.

In this sample, this clonotype turned up a few times. This sequence joins TRBV3-1 and TRBJ2-1; D gene ambiguous. V was clipped by 0 bases and J by 2 bases, with 14 bases between them. CDR1 is LGHDT and CDR2 is YNNKEL in the germline V gene (reference sequence). The CDR3 is 17 amino acids. The CDR3 DNA reads as TGTGCCAGCAGCCAAGAGACCCCGATTTTAGCCTACAATGAGCAGTTCTTC. It codes for CASSQETPILAYNEQFF.

This clonotype has only a few counts. The rearrangement joins TRBV5-1 to TRBJ2-5; TRBD2 matches 11 bases. The V gene's germline CDR1 is SGHRS and CDR2 YFSETQ. V lost 1 base and J lost 0; bases outside the gene matches: 11. This CDR3 comprises 19 residues. The DNA for the CDR3 is TGCGCCAGCAGCTTGTATTTCGGTCTAGCGGGGGGTAACCAAGAGACCCAGTACTTC. This codes for CASSLYFGLAGGNQETQYF.

At least ten counts were recorded for this clonotype. This sequence joins TRBV28 and TRBJ2-3; maybe TRBD2 (6 bases). V lost 6 bases and J lost 6, with 19 bases in between. The CDR3 sequence is 15 residues long. Germline V gene data show CDR1 as MDHEN and CDR2 as SYDVKM. CDR3 in DNA: TGTGCCAGCAGCATCGGTGGAGCGGGCCGGGATACGCAGTATTTT. This sequence encodes CASSIGGAGRDTQYF.

This clonotype has more than one count but fewer than ten. The chain uses TRBV20-1 and TRBJ2-1; D is perhaps TRBD2 (6 bases). V was pared by 0 bases and J by 2 bases, with 20 bases between. Germline V CDR1 and CDR2: DFQATT, SNEGSKA (reference sequence). The CDR3 has 18 amino acids. The CDR3 region has the DNA TGCAGTGCTAGAGATTGGGATTGGGGGGAGAGGGCCTACAATGAGCAGTTCTTC. The encoded protein is CSARDWDWGERAYNEQFF.

Concerning this clonotype itself: No DNA is shown, since the ends of the CDR3 on it are uncertain; the CDR3 is the one TCRdb lists. This chain links TRBV5-1 with TRBJ1-6. Germline lookup yields CDR1 SGHRS and CDR2 YFSETQ. The CDR3 spans 14 amino acids, including both terminal residues. CDR3 in amino acids: CASSFGQGDSPLHF.

This chain joins TRBV21-1 and TRBJ2-5; the table calls TRBD1, which could not be checked here. TRBV21-1 corresponds to a pseudogene. The CDR3 is 11 amino acids. CDR3 amino acids: CQQGGEETQYF. CDR3 DNA sequence: TGTCAGCAGGGGGGAGAAGAGACCCAGTACTTC.

The chain carries TRBV20-1 and TRBJ2-3; 7 bases are a match to TRBD2. The V gene's germline CDR1 is DFQATT and CDR2 SNEGSKA (reference sequence). The CDR3 length is 16 residues. The CDR3 nucleotides read TGCAGCGCCCAATTCTCAAGGGAGGGTCCCGCAGATACGCAGTATTTT. This codes for CSAQFSREGPADTQYF.

This chain uses TRBV5-1 with TRBJ1-1; possible D gene TRBD1, 5 bases. The CDR3 runs to 15 residues. Germline V gene sequence: CDR1 SGHRS, CDR2 YFSETQ. Trimming cost V 4 bases and J 1 base, with 14 bases left between them. The CDR3: CASSGGSGRNTEAFF. In DNA, the CDR3 is TGCGCCAGCAGCGGGGGGAGTGGGAGGAACACTGAAGCTTTCTTT.

The rearrangement uses TRBV5-1 and TRBJ2-2; D is unclear. Germline V lookup: CDR1 SGHRS, CDR2 YFSETQ. The CDR3 has 13 amino acids. Trimming pared 1 base from V and 8 bases from J, leaving 9 bases between. CDR3 DNA sequence: TGCGCCAGCAGCTTGCCAGGCCGAGGGGAGCTGTTTTTT. Protein sequence: CASSLPGRGELFF.